This T cell receptor beta chain was captured by sequencing in a study of tissue T cells after allogeneic stem cell transplantation (dated by TCRdb to between 2021 and 2023). In the study overall: Using research autopsies of patients with and without GVHD, plus mouse models of GVHD, the study profiled TCR beta repertoires across many tissues. The human part of the study was a prospective observational study with no blinding and no randomization. Here is what the overall study found, with its caveats: A small and clinically heterogeneous patient cohort was studied, and sampling depth was acknowledged as a limitation. In both patients and mice, T cells from blood and spleen picked up only a limited part of the TCR repertoire that was detected in tissues. Which tissue TCRs were alloreactive or antigen-specific was not determined in the study, and some clones might have been persisting host cells. Not many T cell clones showed up in more than one patient, yet clustering based on motifs uncovered repertoire signatures that were shared across patients in a tissue-specific way. Within patients, how anatomically similar tissues were was a major factor shaping TCR repertoire composition, regardless of disease or transplant status.

The label giving this sample's time point can be read as: mouse harvest day 14 after allogeneic transplant. Each mouse graft consisted of 10^7 T-cell-depleted bone marrow cells plus 10^6 splenic CD5+ T cells and was given by tail vein injection. To model GVHD in mice, a major MHC-mismatch B6 (H2b) into BALB/c (H2d) model was used, and tissues were profiled at day 7 or 14. On day 7 or 14 post-transplant, mouse tissues and retro-orbital blood were harvested with separate sterile tools for each animal, and livers were flushed before harvest. Before genomic DNA isolation with the DNeasy Blood & Tissue Kit, mouse tissues were minced with razor blades in buffered saline. The library came from the immunoSEQ multiplex PCR assay. Adaptive Biotechnologies performed the TCRbeta CDR3 sequencing at survey depth and reported CDR3 sequences, V/J genes, productive frequency and template counts. Amplification of TCR beta CDR3 regions was performed from genomic DNA rather than from RNA. In the original analysis: Jensen-Shannon divergence was used to quantify pairwise repertoire overlap between tissues, with a value of 1 meaning complete divergence and a value of 0 meaning identical repertoires. Tissues were clustered by single-linkage agglomerative hierarchical clustering of pairwise JSD values, and the clustering results were displayed as dendrograms. GLIPH2 was applied to all patient samples using simulation_depth 1000, kmer_min_depth 3, and cdr3_length_cutoff 8, and only groups with more than two unique CDR3s were retained. In a standardized tissue-overlap score, Jaccard GLIPH-group overlap across patients was extrapolated to a standard repertoire size of 1000 clones. Linear mixed-effect models, with tissue included as a fixed effect and individual included as a random effect, were used to assess associations of diversity with clinical or experimental variables. TCRdb re-hosts the immuneACCESS table, in-frame sequences only. Its copies lack some clones; in the studies checked, an unresolved V gene accounts for under half of them, and the cause for the rest is not known. For V, J and clone size, that table is used; D and trimming come from the DNA. The sample profile shows approximately 1,000 clones; approximately 45% of them were found once. About 42% of the sample lies in the top ten.

The germline V gene (reference sequence) sets CDR1 to LGHDT and CDR2 to YNNKQL. From its cysteine to its phenylalanine, the CDR3 spans 13 amino acids. Only the CDR3 bases that were read are kept: 36 of them, in frame from base 1. The V and J ends are trimmed by 4 bases and 0 bases, leaving 6 bases between them. This clone was seen a single time. Its antigen target is currently unknown. Because the receptor is murine, the gene names and germline sequences shown are mouse ones. The read is 1 residue too short to cover the CDR3 end, so that end is filled in from the germline J gene. The origin of this receptor is a female BALB/c mouse given C57BL/6 T cells with graft-versus-host disease after an allogeneic hematopoietic cell transplant. The V and J segments used are TRBV4 and TRBJ1-1; the D segment cannot be called with confidence. The sample was spleen. The CDR3 protein: CASSFQANTEVFF. The covered CDR3 bases are TGTGCCAGCAGCTTTCAAGCAAACACAGAAGTCTTC.